Presented here are 11 T cell receptor delta chains from one specimen sequenced in a study of gamma-delta T cells after stem cell transplantation. TCRdb re-called the RT-PCR reads with CATT. Of about 2,200 delta-chain clones in the sample, 0.95% to 1.5% were seen once. Sequencing was carried out using gamma-delta T cells. The origin of the receptors is a human donor. It is not recorded whose cells these are; they may come from a transplant donor.

This clone was observed a handful of times. This likely reflects a read error, since a far larger clone is one base away. The identical CDR3 is also encoded by other nucleotide sequences in the sample. The chain carries TRDV2 and TRDJ1; TRDD3 aligns across 8 bases. This CDR3 spans 18 amino acids. The germline gives CDR1 GEAIGNYY, CDR2 EKD. The CDR3: CACDTVEVGIQGTDKLIF. The CDR3 DNA follows: TGTGCCTGCGACACCGTCGAGGTGGGGATACAAGGCACCGATAAACTCATCTTT.

This clone has a handful of counts. The protein that TCRdb holds for this DNA derives from a much larger clone and differs from the translated DNA at residue 17, which likely indicates a read error; the protein shown here is translated from the DNA. The genes are TRDV1 and TRDJ1; possible D gene TRDD3, 6 bases. Germline CDR1 TSWWSYY, CDR2 QGS. The CDR3 totals 19 residues. CDR3 nucleotides: TGTGCTCTTGGGGACCCATCCTCGACCCGGGGGACTCGGATTCGGAAACCCATCTTT. This encodes CALGDPSSTRGTRIRKPIF.

Concerning this clone itself: This probably arose from a read error, given a far larger clone one base away. The sample carries other DNA sequences with the same CDR3. The CDR3 protein is CACDVLGDWNTDKLIF. CDR3 nucleotides: TGTGCCTGTGACGTACTGGGAGATTGGAACACCGATAAACTCATCTTT. The J gene is TRDJ1, the V gene TRDV2, with a possible D match to TRDD3 (6 bases). This CDR3 contains 16 residues. Trimming took 3 bases from V and 0 from J, leaving 16 bases between them. Germline CDR1 and CDR2: GEAIGNYY and EKD.

This clone was seen a few times. Only one base separates this from a far larger clonotype, so it likely reflects a read error. The sample has other DNA sequences that encode this CDR3 too. This chain links TRDV2 with TRDJ1; 11 positions match TRDD3. The ends lost 3 bases at V and 3 bases at J; junction bases unmatched: 14. The CDR3 covers 18 residues. Germline CDR1 and CDR2: GEAIGNYY and EKD. The DNA for the CDR3 is TGTGCCTGTGACTACCTTACTGGGGGATATGAGAAGGCCGATAAACTCATCTTT. It is translated as CACDYLTGGYEKADKLIF.

The table lists this clone with many counts. A far larger clone is only one base removed, so a read error is likely. The same CDR3 is also encoded by other DNA sequences in this sample. The J gene is TRDJ1, the V gene TRDV2; 11 bases match TRDD3. Per germline, CDR1 GEAIGNYY and CDR2 EKD. The CDR3 has 20 amino acids. CDR3 bases: TGCGCCTGTGACACACTCGACCGTGGGGGATACGCGGTGTCCACCGATAAACTCATCTTT. As protein: CACDTLDRGGYAVSTDKLIF.

This clone has just a few counts. TCRdb has a much larger clone's protein, which differs at residue 4 from the translation of this DNA, likely because of a read error; what is shown is the protein translated from the DNA. This chain connects TRDV2 to TRDJ1; 8 nucleotides line up with TRDD3. CDR3 length equals 18 residues. Per the germline V gene, CDR1 is GEAIGNYY and CDR2 is EKD. In nucleotides, the CDR3 is TGTGCCTGTAACACCGTCGAGGTGGGGATACAAGGCACCGATAAACTCATCTTT. Protein product: CACNTVEVGIQGTDKLIF.

For this clone: The translation of this DNA and the TCRdb protein of a much larger clone differ at residue 4, probably owing to a read error; the protein shown here is translated from the DNA. This sequence joins TRDV2 and TRDJ1; perhaps TRDD3 as D (5 bases). V gave up 5 bases and J gave up 0 bases, with 21 bases separating them. CDR3 length equals 17 residues. Germline V CDR1 and CDR2: GEAIGNYY, EKD. For the CDR3, the DNA is TGTGCCTGTGGCACGGTTGGGGTCCCCTCCGACACCGATAAACTCATCTTT. Translation: CACGTVGVPSDTDKLIF.

Worth noting for this clone: Translating this DNA gives a protein that differs at residue 15 from the TCRdb one, which belongs to a much larger clone; a read error is likely, and the protein shown is this translation. V usage is TRDV2 and J usage is TRDJ3; the match to TRDD3 covers 7 bases. This CDR3 is built from 20 residues. CDR1 GEAIGNYY and CDR2 EKD come from the germline V gene. CDR3 sequence: CACDTVRGMLSSWDARQMFF. The CDR3 coding sequence is TGTGCCTGTGACACCGTAAGGGGGATGCTAAGCTCCTGGGACGCCCGACAGATGTTTTTC.

By share, this clone counts as hyperexpanded. The same CDR3 arises from other DNA sequences in this sample as well. J is TRDJ4 and V is TRDV1, with 12 bases matching TRDD3. The ends lost 4 bases at V and 5 bases at J; junction bases unmatched: 23. CDR3 length: 20 amino acids. The germline V gene has CDR1 TSWWSYY and CDR2 QGS. CDR3 protein: CALGGLGFYPALGDTRPLIF. Written as DNA, the CDR3 is TGTGCTCTTGGGGGCCTTGGTTTTTACCCAGCACTGGGGGATACCCGGCCCCTGATCTTT.

Concerning this clone itself: TCRdb shows a much larger clone's protein in place of this DNA's translation, and the two differ at residue 18, likely through a read error; the protein shown is translated from the DNA. The V call is TRDV2, the J call TRDJ3; 8 bases fit TRDD3. Germline V gene lookup returns CDR1 GEAIGNYY and CDR2 EKD. CDR3 length: 19 amino acids. The CDR3 loop reads CACDTAGGLHSWDTRQMIF. The CDR3 DNA sequence: TGTGCCTGTGACACCGCTGGGGGACTCCACTCCTGGGACACCCGACAGATGATTTTC.

About this clone: The TCRdb protein comes from a much larger clone and disagrees with this DNA's translation at residue 12, likely due to a read error; the protein given here is derived from the DNA. V usage is TRDV2 and J usage is TRDJ1; 13 nucleotides line up with TRDD3. The ends lost 3 bases at V and 3 bases at J; junction bases unmatched: 15. CDR3 length equals 19 residues. Germline assignment: CDR1 GEAIGNYY and CDR2 EKD. CDR3 sequence reads: CACDALLGDTRDEPDKLIF. The CDR3 bases are TGTGCCTGTGACGCTCTACTGGGGGATACGCGAGATGAACCCGATAAACTCATCTTT.